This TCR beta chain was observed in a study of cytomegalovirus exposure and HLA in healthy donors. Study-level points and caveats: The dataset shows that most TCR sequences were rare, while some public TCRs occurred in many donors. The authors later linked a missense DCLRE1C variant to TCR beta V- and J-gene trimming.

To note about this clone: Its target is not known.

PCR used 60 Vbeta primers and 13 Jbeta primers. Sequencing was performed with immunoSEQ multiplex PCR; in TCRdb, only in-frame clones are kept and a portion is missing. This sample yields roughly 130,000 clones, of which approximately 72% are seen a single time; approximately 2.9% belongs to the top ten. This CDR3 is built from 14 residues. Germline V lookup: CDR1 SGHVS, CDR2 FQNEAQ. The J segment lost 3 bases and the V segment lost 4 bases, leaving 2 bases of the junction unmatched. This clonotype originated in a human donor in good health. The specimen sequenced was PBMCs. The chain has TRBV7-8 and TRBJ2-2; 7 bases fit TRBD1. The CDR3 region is CASSSGTDTGELFF. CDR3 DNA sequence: TGTGCCAGCAGCTCCGGGACAGACACCGGGGAGCTGTTTTTT.